This T cell receptor beta chain came from a study of OX40 agonist ivuxolimab in advanced cancers. At the level of the whole study: Ivuxolimab was an agonistic, fully human IgG2 monoclonal antibody directed against OX40 (CD134), a costimulatory receptor. Intravenous ivuxolimab was administered to patients every 2 weeks at six dose levels: 0.01, 0.1, 0.3, 1.5, 3 and 10 mg/kg. Of the 52 patients in dose escalation, 19 had hepatocellular carcinoma, approximately 15 had melanoma, 9 had renal cell carcinoma and 9 had head and neck cancer. In the dose-escalation cohort, approximately 83% of patients were male, and the mean age was roughly 60 years with a range of roughly 23 to 79. Prior anti-PD-1, anti-PD-L1 or anti-CTLA-4 therapy was permitted, and checkpoint inhibitors had been received by roughly 40% of dose-escalation patients. Partial responses were achieved by three dose-escalation patients, of whom one had hepatocellular carcinoma and two had cutaneous melanoma. The purpose of peripheral TCRbeta sequencing was to test whether ivuxolimab changed TCR sequence diversity and led to clonal T-cell expansion. The monotherapy dose-escalation portion (N ≈ 52 patients) of the phase I ivuxolimab trial is reported in the paper. Summary of the overall study and its limitations: Clonal expansion of both CD4+ and CD8+ blood T cells was observed from baseline to week 6 at doses 0.1 to 3.0 mg/kg. After ivuxolimab, CD8+ T cells had more expanded clones than CD4+ T cells on average. Low levels of normalized T-cell clonal expansion were also seen in some patients who did not respond. Antigen specificity was not determined for the clonally expanded peripheral T cells. In the 0.1-3.0 mg/kg groups, partial responders had among the lowest normalized peripheral clonal expansion, particularly in CD8+ T cells.

For sequencing of the TCRbeta CDR3 region, genomic DNA was extracted from the sorted cells. The immunoSEQ Assay was used for sequencing of TCRbeta CDR3 regions. TCRdb's version of the immuneACCESS table is confined to in-frame rearrangements and falls short of the full clone set. An unresolved V gene accounts for under half of the shortfall where checked; the remainder is of unknown origin. The sample contains tens of thousands of clones, more than 70% of them found a single time. The biggest ten clones account for roughly 25% of the sample. For this chain, trimming is 1 base at the V end and 3 bases at the J end, and the number of junction bases without a gene match is 9. Taken from the germline V gene, the CDR1 and CDR2 loops are SNHLY and FYNNEI. Its CDR3 holds 17 amino acids, cysteine through phenylalanine. The read is trimmed to its CDR3 DNA, 51 bases read in frame from base 1. The trial excluded patients who had a history of autoimmune disease or who were on systemic immunosuppression. Peripheral blood for TCR sequencing was collected from all dose cohorts at baseline, on cycle 4 day 1, and on cycle 7 day 1. Samples came from an open-label, multicenter, first-in-human phase I dose-escalation trial of ivuxolimab. Adults with locally advanced or metastatic melanoma, renal cell carcinoma, hepatocellular carcinoma or head and neck squamous cell carcinoma were enrolled in the trial. Before TCR sequencing, CD4+ T cells and CD8+ T cells were sorted from peripheral blood as separate populations.

As concerns this clone: The clone's antigen remains unknown. Base qualities were left out, and no much larger clone turns up one base away.

The TCR was taken from an adult with an advanced solid tumor such as melanoma, head and neck, liver or kidney cancer. The source was CD4+ or CD8+ T cells sorted from blood, collected in a trial of the OX40 agonist ivuxolimab. The rearrangement joined TRBV2 to TRBJ1-2, and 9 bases in between align with TRBD1. The CDR3 protein is CASSEEWWDRVDYGYTF. In nucleotides, the sequence is TGTGCCAGCAGTGAAGAGTGGTGGGACAGGGTCGACTATGGCTACACCTTC.